The rows below give T cell receptor beta chains drawn from one sample of a study of OX40 agonist ivuxolimab in advanced cancers. Clones were read by immunoSEQ multiplex PCR, and TCRdb kept only the in-frame ones, dropping some. The sample has tens of thousands of clones; 90% are singletons. Sequences were derived from CD4+ or CD8+ T cells sorted from blood, sampled in a trial of the OX40 agonist ivuxolimab. Receptor source: an adult with an advanced solid tumor such as melanoma, head and neck, liver or kidney cancer. Each CDR3 is given with its conserved first and last residue. D genes are given only for firm matches. For some rows the clone size is stated as once, few or many, or as a class when expanded; others skip it.

CDR3aa | CDR3nt | v_gene | abundance | j_gene | d_gene
CAWSIGRSAGNGELFF | TGTGCCTGGAGTATCGGGCGATCAGCGGGGAACGGGGAGCTGTTTTTT | TRBV30 | - | TRBJ2-2 | TRBD2
CASSERGRAWVWFF | TGTGCCAGCAGCGAACGCGGGAGGGCTTGGGTTTGGTTCTTC | TRBV5-4 | - | TRBJ2-1 | TRBD2
CASSRKQGAGGYTF | TGTGCCAGTAGCCGCAAACAGGGGGCAGGAGGCTACACCTTC | TRBV19 | - | TRBJ1-2 | TRBD1
CASSKARTGGDAFF | TGTGCCAGCAGCAAAGCGCGGACAGGGGGAGACGCTTTCTTT | TRBV21-1 | - | TRBJ1-1 | -
CASSQVGGVIGQFF | TGTGCCAGCAGCCAAGTCGGGGGAGTAATTGGGCAGTTCTTC | TRBV4-2 | - | TRBJ2-1 | -
CAISSTSGGYEQYF | TGTGCCATCAGTAGTACTAGCGGAGGATACGAGCAGTACTTC | TRBV10-3 | - | TRBJ2-7 | TRBD2
CASSNRDTILAFF | TGTGCCAGCAGTAACCGGGACACCATACTAGCTTTCTTT | TRBV28 | - | TRBJ1-1 | -
CASSGAGQNTGELFF | TGCGCCAGCAGCGGGGCGGGACAGAACACCGGGGAGCTGTTTTTT | TRBV5-1 | - | TRBJ2-2 | -
CASSPPGGEGNTIYF | TGTGCCAGCAGCCCCCCGGGAGGGGAAGGAAACACCATATATTTT | TRBV7-9 | - | TRBJ1-3 | -
CATASLAGFYEQYF | TGTGCGACAGCGTCTCTAGCGGGGTTCTACGAGCAGTACTTC | TRBV14 | - | TRBJ2-7 | TRBD2
CASSQQTLGAEAFF | TGTGCCAGCAGCCAACAGACCTTGGGGGCTGAAGCTTTCTTT | TRBV4-2 | - | TRBJ1-1 | -
CATSRDKGILSGNTIYF | TGTGCCACCAGCAGAGATAAGGGAATTCTATCTGGAAACACCATATATTTT | TRBV15 | - | TRBJ1-3 | -
CASNLDINQETQYF | TGTGCCAGCAACCTGGACATAAACCAAGAGACCCAGTACTTC | TRBV11-3 | - | TRBJ2-5 | -
CASSLGASGPGRTDTQYF | TGTGCCAGCAGCTTAGGGGCTAGCGGTCCTGGGAGGACAGATACGCAGTATTTT | TRBV5-4 | - | TRBJ2-3 | TRBD2
CSVDLGANTEAFF | TGCAGCGTTGATTTGGGGGCGAACACTGAAGCTTTCTTT | TRBV29-1 | - | TRBJ1-1 | -
CASSQESTSGDPYEQYF | TGCGCCAGCAGCCAAGAATCGACTAGCGGGGACCCCTACGAGCAGTACTTC | TRBV4-3 | - | TRBJ2-7 | TRBD2
CAISEAQRTSGGAEQFF | TGTGCCATCAGTGAGGCACAACGGACTAGCGGGGGGGCGGAGCAGTTCTTC | TRBV6-1 | - | TRBJ2-1 | TRBD2
CASSLGGGPTGELFF | TGTGCCAGCAGCTTAGGTGGGGGTCCCACCGGGGAGCTGTTTTTT | TRBV7-3 | - | TRBJ2-2 | -
CASSLSLGGNYEQYF | TGTGCCAGCAGCTTAAGCCTAGGGGGCAACTACGAGCAGTACTTC | TRBV11-3 | - | TRBJ2-7 | TRBD1
CASSSRQFGSNQPQHF | TGTGCCAGCAGTTCCCGACAGTTTGGGAGCAATCAGCCCCAGCATTTT | TRBV28 | - | TRBJ1-5 | -
CASSRRETQYF | TGTGCCAGCAGCAGAAGAGAGACCCAGTACTTC | TRBV5-6 | once | TRBJ2-5 | -
CSVDGQAPSYTF | TGCAGCGTTGATGGTCAGGCCCCAAGCTACACCTTC | TRBV29-1 | - | TRBJ1-2 | -
CASTFTGGGGNEKLFF | TGTGCCAGCACCTTCACCGGGGGAGGGGGGAATGAAAAACTGTTTTTT | TRBV6-6 | - | TRBJ1-4 | -
CASSQVAGGTDTQYF | TGTGCCAGCAGCCAAGTCGCGGGAGGCACAGATACGCAGTATTTT | TRBV5-4 | - | TRBJ2-3 | TRBD2